These T cell receptor beta chains were read from a single sample in a study of blood T cell repertoires in COVID-19. Using immunoSEQ multiplex PCR, the repertoire was profiled, and TCRdb retains in-frame clones only, with some absent. Here the sample spans about 180,000 clones, around 85% being singletons. Material for sequencing was peripheral blood. All receptors derive from a man older than 75 with COVID-19, enrolled during active disease. The CDR3 runs from the conserved cysteine through the conserved F or W. The D gene is left open where the match is weak. Clone size is shown for a subset of rows, as once, few, many or a class of expanded clone.

abundance,v_gene,d_gene,j_gene,CDR3aa,CDR3nt
-,TRBV5-1,TRBD2,TRBJ2-1,CASSYTSGGYNEQFF,TGCGCCAGCAGCTACACTAGCGGGGGTTACAATGAGCAGTTCTTC
-,TRBV11-3,-,TRBJ1-4,CASSLGGVGGNEKLFF,TGTGCCAGCAGCCTTGGTGGAGTGGGGGGGAATGAAAAACTGTTTTTT
-,TRBV2,TRBD1,TRBJ2-1,CASSSDRAEYNEQFF,TGTGCCAGCAGTTCGGACAGGGCGGAGTACAATGAGCAGTTCTTC
-,TRBV7-9,TRBD1,TRBJ2-3,CASSFGQGAGDTQYF,TGTGCCAGCAGCTTCGGCCAGGGGGCTGGAGATACGCAGTATTTT
-,TRBV7-9,TRBD1,TRBJ1-4,CASSDRGINEKLFF,TGTGCCAGCTCGGACAGGGGGATTAATGAAAAACTGTTTTTT
-,TRBV19,TRBD1,TRBJ2-7,CASSPRDRGPDEQYF,TGTGCCAGTAGTCCTCGGGACAGGGGGCCCGACGAGCAGTACTTC
once,TRBV18,TRBD1,TRBJ1-2,CASSRGQANYGYTF,TGTGCCAGCTCACGGGGACAGGCGAACTATGGCTACACCTTC
-,TRBV6-5,TRBD1,TRBJ1-6,CASSYASGTGNSPLHF,TGTGCCAGCAGTTACGCATCCGGGACAGGGAATTCACCCCTCCACTTT
once,TRBV6-2/TRBV6-3,-,TRBJ2-5,CASSYIGGQTQYF,TGTGCCAGCAGTTACATTGGAGGCCAGACCCAGTACTTC
-,TRBV6-2/TRBV6-3,TRBD2,TRBJ2-2,CASSSSGGANTGELFF,TGTGCCAGCAGTTCTAGCGGGGGGGCGAACACCGGGGAGCTGTTTTTT
-,TRBV4-1,TRBD1,TRBJ1-4,CASSQETRGPTNEKLFF,TGCGCCAGCAGCCAAGAAACCAGGGGGCCAACTAATGAAAAACTGTTTTTT
-,TRBV19,TRBD1,TRBJ2-2,CASSDRGPPNTGELFF,TGTGCCAGTTCGGACAGGGGGCCCCCGAACACCGGGGAGCTGTTTTTT
-,TRBV3-1/TRBV3-2,-,TRBJ1-6,CASSPRAARSPLHF,TGTGCCAGCAGCCCCAGGGCAGCTCGATCACCCCTCCACTTT
-,TRBV18,TRBD1,TRBJ2-7,CASSGQGGEQYF,TGTGCCAGCTCAGGACAGGGTGGCGAGCAGTACTTC
-,TRBV3-1/TRBV3-2,TRBD1,TRBJ1-4,CASSQAPQGGEKLFF,TGTGCCAGCAGCCAAGCCCCCCAGGGGGGTGAAAAACTGTTTTTT
few,TRBV18,TRBD2,TRBJ2-1,CASSPWTSGGYNEQFF,TGTGCCAGCTCACCCTGGACTAGCGGGGGGTACAATGAGCAGTTCTTC
few,TRBV11-3,-,TRBJ1-1,CASSLDSGGEAFF,TGTGCCAGCAGCTTAGATTCCGGGGGTGAAGCTTTCTTT
-,TRBV6-5,-,TRBJ1-5,CASRGTRGPNQPQHF,TGTGCCAGCAGGGGGACACGGGGTCCTAATCAGCCCCAGCATTTT
-,TRBV19,-,TRBJ1-6,CASSMDQGFNSPLHF,TGTGCCAGTAGTATGGATCAGGGATTTAATTCACCCCTCCACTTT
-,TRBV4-1,TRBD1,TRBJ2-3,CASSQESGTGRDTQYF,TGCGCCAGCAGCCAAGAAAGTGGGACAGGGAGGGATACGCAGTATTTT
-,TRBV19,TRBD1,TRBJ2-7,CASSQTWTGGEQYF,TGTGCCAGTAGCCAAACTTGGACAGGGGGCGAGCAGTACTTC
-,TRBV5-1,TRBD1,TRBJ2-1,CASSIQGDPYNEQFF,TGCGCCAGCAGCATACAGGGGGATCCCTACAATGAGCAGTTCTTC
-,TRBV7-2,TRBD2,TRBJ2-2,CASSLDWTSGAGELFF,TGTGCCAGCAGCTTAGACTGGACTAGCGGGGCCGGGGAGCTGTTTTTT